What follows is one T cell receptor beta chain and its context. This specimen comes from a study of blood T cell repertoires in COVID-19. The overall study: Sites in the United States, Italy and Spain provided acute and convalescent COVID-19 samples. PBMCs, B-cell-depleted T cells, or T cells were the source of the cDNA or gDNA that made up the material.

Per the study methods: Amplification from reference gene primers served as the basis for estimated nucleated cell counts. The data were produced by immunoSEQ multiplex PCR, yet TCRdb's version contains in-frame clones alone and is incomplete. V and J calls and clone size come straight from that table; D and trimming were deduced from the DNA. This sample has 150,000 to 180,000 clones, with 91% found just once. J was trimmed by 5 bases and V by 5 bases; bases with no gene match: 14. The CDR3 length is 18 residues. The germline V gene encodes CDR1 LNHDA and CDR2 SQIVND (reference sequence). The clonotype was recovered from a man aged 45-60 years with acute or convalescent COVID-19. The sequencing sample was made of peripheral blood. The chain is built from TRBV19 and TRBJ2-5, with 13 nucleotides matching TRBD2. DNA of the CDR3: TGTGCCAGTAGTCCACTAGCGGGGGGGCCAACTCGTTATGAGACCCAGTACTTC. Amino acids: CASSPLAGGPTRYETQYF.